This TCR beta chain was profiled in a study of cytomegalovirus exposure and HLA in healthy donors (dated by TCRdb to about 2017). For the wider study: An earlier analysis of some 500 of the donors reported approximately 300 Gb of sequence data and some 100 million unique TCR beta sequences from some 180 million T cells. An early release that covered roughly 600 HLA-typed donors contained approximately 300 gigabases of sequencing data and tens of millions of unique TCR sequences. Among the approximately 400 genotyped donors, around 81% belonged to the genetic ancestry cluster associated with self-reported Caucasian donors. The study aimed to test whether signatures of past pathogen exposure could be identified by cataloging public T cell receptors. Using immunosequencing, the study profiled T cell repertoires from about 610 subjects and related those repertoires to cytomegalovirus serostatus. A separate validation cohort of more than 100 different subjects was used in addition to the roughly 670-subject first cohort. To predict cytomegalovirus infection status, the study brought together high-throughput TCR immunosequencing, statistical association of individual TCRs with disease status, and machine learning. A later analysis re-examined previously published TCR beta repertoires from several hundred donors and added high-resolution HLA genotyping to investigate patterns of TCR occurrence. Rather than drawing on any new phenotypic data, the later analysis identified candidate immune exposures from TCR beta sequences and the way those sequences occurred across donors. An earlier analysis of 500 to 750 of the donors applied high-throughput TCR beta sequencing to assess whether each TCR beta V gene segment acted as functional or pseudogenic. Donor age, sex, ethnicity and CMV serostatus were collected together with the repertoire data. Genome-wide SNP genotypes for about 65% of the 666 donors were used in a later genetic analysis, which treated that subset as a discovery cohort. All discovery cohort repertoires had been generated using a single sequencing platform. Both class I and class II loci were covered by HLA typing, at four-digit resolution. Typing coverage differed by locus: A, B, C, DRB1 and DQB1 were typed in roughly 620-630 donors, DQA1 in about 500, DPA1 in over 600, and DPB1 in just under 490. Several DR-DQ haplotypes were handled as single units for association and clustering, since linkage in the cohort was strong. On average, about 200,000 unique TCR beta nucleotide sequences were sequenced per donor among 398 genotyped donors of the cohort, with 15% to 20% of those sequences being non-productive.

Overall study results and their limits: Assigning TCR associations to individual alleles was difficult when HLA alleles, especially DR and DQ, strongly co-occurred. Immune exposure information for the cohort was limited to CMV serostatus. The classifier was reported to diagnose cytomegalovirus status with high specificity and sensitivity in both the original and validation cohorts. According to a later genetic analysis, donors in an Asian-associated ancestry cluster had fewer N-insertions in productive TCRs than the roughly 660-donor mean. Compared with equally common non-associated chains, HLA-associated TCR beta chains in a later analysis were more clonally expanded and had lower generation probabilities. Linkage disequilibrium might explain the correlated functional status among segregating V segments, but an unknown experimental factor could not be ruled out. A later analysis found that TCR association rates varied across HLA loci, with DRB1 alleles showing the most associated TCRs and HLA-C alleles the fewest. HLA typing was unavailable for some donors at each locus, so association tests used only the typed subset. A group of highly shared sequence variants was considered likely to be a technical artifact of the sequencing pipeline. An association between a missense DCLRE1C variant and V-gene and J-gene trimming of TCR beta chains was found in a later genetic analysis and replicated in an independent cohort. According to the authors, the approach could potentially be generalized to other disease states and immunological phenotypes. In this cohort, only TCR beta chains were sequenced, and detectable features were limited by the absence of alpha or paired-chain data. Some IMGT-functional V segments, including TRBV6-2 and TRBV6-3, could not be told apart with the 87-base-pair reads, so those segments were excluded. In the study, about 150 TCR beta chains were listed as associated with cytomegalovirus. In vitro tests confirmed that a few of the cytomegalovirus-associated TCR beta chains recognize cytomegalovirus antigens. Across donors, most TCR sequences were observed very rarely, whereas some public TCRs were present in many individuals. Several of the top co-occurrence clusters appeared to be linked to parvovirus B19, influenza, CMV and Epstein-Barr virus, according to a later analysis. A further reported finding was that TCR beta sequences accurately predicted the HLA-A and HLA-B alleles for most subjects in the first cohort. Roughly uniform sequencing depth across donors was assumed in presence/absence analyses, although this assumption may not hold. In a later analysis, most CMV-associated TCR beta chains were found to appear HLA-restricted, with HLA associations seemingly driven largely by CMV exposure. Broadly in line with IMGT annotations, most TCR beta V segments showed up in productive rearrangements about 90% or about 30% of the time in an earlier analysis of a few hundred of the donors. Because counts were too low, 15 to 20 rarely observed V segments, including chromosome 9 orphons, were excluded from the earlier analysis of under 650 of the donors. Specific HLA alleles were associated with 15,000 to 20,000 TCR beta sequences at a false discovery rate of 0.05 in a later analysis.

The cohort comprised around 690 healthy bone marrow donors. At the time of sampling, every cohort member was nominally healthy, though immune exposures that went unrecorded were likely present. The donor tested CMV seronegative and was one of the 352 seronegative cohort members. Every donor gave a peripheral blood sample, and the peripheral blood mononuclear cells from that sample were used for TCR beta sequencing. Genomic DNA extraction from the blood cell samples was performed with the Qiagen DNeasy Blood Extraction Kit. This clone has just a few counts. Its recognized antigen is unknown. No much larger clonotype is one base removed from it; base qualities were not supplied. The library was built by means of the immunoSEQ multiplex PCR assay. The multiplex PCR relied on a mix of 60 forward primers for TCR Vbeta segments and 13 reverse primers for TCR Jbeta segments. The CDR3 region of rearranged TCR beta genes was amplified from genomic DNA by a multiplex PCR assay. On the Illumina HiSeq System, the amplified TCR beta libraries were sequenced as 87-base-pair reads. The authors' pipeline ran thus. Across the roughly 640 repertoires, a later analysis counted 80 million or so unique TCR beta chains, around 10 million of which were shared by at least two donors. A nearest-neighbor algorithm error-corrected the raw reads and collapsed the reads into unique sequences, merging closely related sequences to remove PCR and sequencing errors. V, D and J gene segments were assigned by aligning CDR3 sequences to IMGT reference sequences. Each retained sequence needed at least a six-nucleotide match to both a V gene segment and a J gene segment. Rearrangements were classified as productive when the CDR3 lacked stop codons and remained in frame with V and J, and all other rearrangements were classified as non-productive. Following IMGT convention, CDR3 was defined as the stretch from the second conserved V-encoded cysteine to the conserved J-encoded phenylalanine. In an earlier analysis of roughly 580 of the donors, sequences lacking an unambiguous match to a single V gene segment were excluded. In an earlier analysis of roughly 500 of the donors, V segments were called functional above 56.7% productive rearrangements and were called segregating when the between-donor standard deviation exceeded 5%. A statistical classification framework was built to diagnose cytomegalovirus status from the catalog of TCR beta chain sequences. V and J gene assignment, in a later analysis, came from comparing TCR nucleotide sequences with IMGT/GENE-DB human TR gene sequences. The TCRdist pipeline was used in a later analysis to assign CDR3 sequences and most-parsimonious VDJ recombination scenarios. A later analysis defined each TCR beta chain by its CDR3 amino acid sequence plus V-gene family, and excluded reads lacking a unique V-gene family. As a way to deal with suspected cross-contamination and a sequencing artifact, a later analysis dropped 640 or so nucleotide sequences that were highly shared and had low generation probability. In a later analysis, a clonal expansion index was calculated for each public chain from normalized within-repertoire ranks of inferred template counts. In a later analysis, generation probabilities were computed using a VDJ recombination model fitted to out-of-frame rearrangements, and the results were checked against IGoR. In a later analysis, TCR-TCR, TCR-HLA and TCR-CMV co-occurrence was scored with hypergeometric tests, and a repertoire-size bias correction was applied to TCR pairs. To estimate false discovery rates, a later analysis permuted the HLA or CMV assignments 20 times. In a later analysis, co-occurring TCRs were grouped using DBSCAN, with TCRdist sequence similarity added in when clustering inside HLA-allele-positive subsets. Co-occurrence clustering excluded repertoires with fewer than 30,000 or more than 120,000 public chains, plus five with anomalous nucleotide sharing. The immuneACCESS repertoire file appears here via TCRdb, limited to in-frame rearrangements. These files lack a portion of the clones; in checked studies, under half of the deficit traces to unresolved V genes, and the cause of the others is not known. V, J and clone size derive from that table, while D and trimming were established from the DNA sequence. The sample table contains fewer than 150,000 clones; only one count was recorded for around 77% of them. 2% to 2.5% of the sample belongs to the ten largest clones.

Counted from cysteine to phenylalanine, this CDR3 has 14 amino acids. CDR3 DNA is the only sequence kept; it has 42 bases, read in frame from the first base. The germline V gene supplies CDR1 SGHRS and CDR2 YFSETQ. V loses 2 bases at its end and J loses 6 bases; junction bases beyond the gene matches: 4. The receptor's source is a man aged 25-45 years in good health and CMV-seronegative. Source material: PBMCs. This chain is built from TRBV5-1 and TRBJ1-1, and TRBD1 matches 10 of the central bases. The CDR3 sequence is CASSLDGTGAEAFF. In nucleotide form, the sequence is TGCGCCAGCAGCTTAGATGGGACAGGGGCTGAAGCTTTCTTT.